The 27 T cell receptor beta chains listed next were all sequenced from one sample in a study of T cells in Graves' hyperthyroidism and ophthalmopathy (dated by TCRdb to about 2019). Libraries came from multiplex PCR. Instrument used: Illumina HiSeq 2000. TCR beta CDR3 regions were amplified from RNA transcripts. The first round of RT-PCR for the TCR CDR3 was performed with the HTBI primer set and the Qiagen OneStep RT-PCR kit. In-frame beta chains were kept once TCRdb had trimmed the public reads at Q25 with fastp and called clones with MiXCR. Every CDR3 protein is listed once, alongside the most common genes and DNA of its rows. Here the sample has under 350,000 distinct CDR3 sequences; around 15% occur a single time. The ten largest clones represent over 50% of the sample. What was sequenced was blood. These TCRs come from a woman aged 55-75 years with Graves' ophthalmopathy.

The chain joins TRBV5-4 to TRBJ1-6; tentative D call: TRBD1 (5 bases). Germline values: CDR1 SGHNT, CDR2 YYREEE (reference sequence). The CDR3 runs to 16 residues. V lost 0 bases and J lost 6, with 13 bases in between. The CDR3 bases are TGTGCCAGCAGCTTGGGATTTGGGGGAAGTAATTCACCCCTCCACTTT. Translating gives CASSLGFGGSNSPLHF.

This clonotype was observed many times. J is TRBJ2-1 and V is TRBV5-8; D remains ambiguous. The germline gives CDR1 SGHTS, CDR2 YDEGEE. Trimming took 0 bases from V and 6 from J, leaving 7 bases between them. The CDR3 totals 13 residues. The CDR3 loop is CASSLVSGNEQFF. The CDR3 DNA is TGTGCCAGCAGCTTGGTGAGTGGCAATGAGCAGTTCTTC.

This chain uses TRBV28 with TRBJ1-2; D not certain. Germline assignment: CDR1 MDHEN and CDR2 SYDVKM. V dropped 4 bases and J dropped 3 bases, with 9 bases sitting between them. The CDR3 has 13 residues. The CDR3 reads CASSSMTDYGYTF. The DNA for the CDR3 is TGTGCCAGCAGTTCGATGACGGACTATGGCTACACCTTC.

The chain joins TRBV12-3 or TRBV12-4 to TRBJ1-3; no definite D call. V shed 10 bases and J shed 4 bases, with 17 bases lying between them. This CDR3 has 14 amino acids. CDR3: CATAQNIAGNTIYF. As DNA, the CDR3 is TGTGCCACCGCGCAAAATATTGCCGGAAACACCATATATTTT.

Comment on this clonotype: Mismatch with germline at one junction end may stem from a read error. This rearrangement joins TRBV5-4 to TRBJ2-2; 12 nucleotides align to TRBD2. CDR3 length equals 15 residues. Germline V gene data show CDR1 as SGHNT and CDR2 as YYREEE (reference sequence). The CDR3 reads CASSRGLAGTRELFF. DNA of the CDR3: TGTGCCAGCAGCAGGGGACTAGCGGGCACCCGGGAGCTGTTTTTT.

This clonotype was counted a few times. The V and J genes are TRBV5-8 and TRBJ1-4; D gene uncertain. Trimming removed 4 bases from V and 7 bases from J, with 11 bases in between. Per the germline V gene, CDR1 is SGHTS and CDR2 is YDEGEE. The CDR3 is made up of 13 amino acids. The CDR3 loop reads CASSPYMGEKLFF. As DNA, the CDR3 is TGTGCCAGCAGCCCATACATGGGTGAAAAACTGTTTTTT.

The chain uses TRBV5-5 and TRBJ2-6; TRBD2 is a possible D gene (5 bases). This CDR3 has 19 residues. Germline assignment: CDR1 SGHKS and CDR2 YYEKEE (reference sequence). V was pared by 3 bases and J by 0 bases, with 19 bases between. The CDR3: CASSSESGYYYSGANVLTF. The CDR3 DNA is TGTGCCAGCAGCTCTGAATCGGGATACTATTACTCTGGGGCCAACGTCCTGACTTTC.

This clonotype has ten or more counts. Written as DNA, the CDR3 is TGCAGTGCTACCCGACAGGGAGAGACCCAGTACTTC. Encoded protein: CSATRQGETQYF. This chain uses TRBV20-1 with TRBJ2-5, with 7 bases lining up with TRBD1. V lost 4 bases to trimming and J lost 4 bases; unmatched junction nucleotides: 3. The V gene's germline CDR1 is DFQATT and CDR2 SNEGSKA (reference sequence). The CDR3 sequence is 12 residues long.

There are many counts of this clonotype. The genes are TRBV20-1 and TRBJ1-2, with D perhaps matching TRBD1 (5 bases). V was trimmed by 2 bases and J by 3 bases, leaving 13 bases between them. Germline V gene sequence: CDR1 DFQATT, CDR2 SNEGSKA (reference sequence). This CDR3 comprises 14 residues. The CDR3 spells CSARTGFRDYGYTF. The CDR3 DNA reads TGCAGTGCTAGAACAGGATTTCGGGACTATGGCTACACCTTC.

This clonotype was observed a handful of times. The genes are TRBV5-1 and TRBJ2-7; TRBD1 aligns across 11 bases. This CDR3 has 16 amino acids. Unmatched junction bases numbered 10, after V lost 4 bases and J lost 4 bases. Germline CDR1 is SGHRS and CDR2 is YFSETQ. The CDR3 loop reads CASSPWSGTGGYEQYF. In DNA, the CDR3 is TGCGCCAGCAGCCCCTGGTCGGGGACAGGGGGGTACGAGCAGTACTTC.

There are many counts of this clonotype. The rearrangement joins TRBV20-1 to TRBJ1-5; D is unclear. Per the germline V gene, CDR1 is DFQATT and CDR2 is SNEGSKA (reference sequence). The V end lost 4 bases, the J end lost 4 bases, and 8 bases lay between the germline ends. The CDR3 runs to 12 residues. The CDR3 loop reads CSATDSNQPQHF. The CDR3 bases are TGCAGTGCTACAGACTCGAATCAGCCCCAGCATTTT.

The chain joins TRBV5-1 to TRBJ2-7; unclear D gene. V gave up 0 bases and J gave up 0 bases, with 4 bases separating them. Per the germline V gene, CDR1 is SGHRS and CDR2 is YFSETQ. The CDR3 is 13 residues long. For the CDR3, the DNA is TGCGCCAGCAGCTTGGAGTACTCCTACGAGCAGTACTTC. This sequence encodes CASSLEYSYEQYF.

V gene TRBV7-8 combines with J gene TRBJ1-6; no clear D. Trimming shortened V by 5 bases and J by 0 bases, and 14 bases separated the two germline ends. Germline-derived CDR1 and CDR2 are SGHVS and FQNEAQ. The CDR3 consists of 17 residues. The CDR3 is CASSQDSASSYNSPLHF. The CDR3 DNA sequence: TGTGCCAGCAGCCAAGATTCCGCGAGCTCCTATAATTCACCCCTCCACTTT.

This clonotype was observed a handful of times. The V gene is TRBV20-1, the J gene TRBJ2-3; 8 bases fit TRBD2. The junction had 3 bases not matched to a gene; V was cut back by 3 bases and J by 1 base. There are 14 residues in the CDR3. Germline V CDR1 and CDR2: DFQATT, SNEGSKA (reference sequence). CDR3 DNA: TGCAGTGCTAGCGGGGGGGCGGGCACAGATACGCAGTATTTT. Residues: CSASGGAGTDTQYF.

This clonotype was seen at least ten times. This chain joins TRBV28 and TRBJ2-3; 7 bases agree with TRBD1. The J segment lost 5 bases and the V segment lost 2 bases, leaving 7 bases of the junction unmatched. The CDR3 spans 15 residues. Per the germline V gene, CDR1 is MDHEN and CDR2 is SYDVKM. The CDR3 sequence is CASSLLDRDGDTQYF. CDR3 sequence (DNA): TGTGCCAGCAGTTTACTTGACAGGGATGGAGATACGCAGTATTTT.

There are many counts of this clonotype. V gene TRBV4-3 combines with J gene TRBJ2-5; 7 nucleotides align to TRBD2. The ends lost 0 bases at V and 4 bases at J; junction bases unmatched: 5. This CDR3 contains 15 residues. Germline lookup yields CDR1 LGHNA and CDR2 YSLEER. The CDR3 reads CASSQELGRGETQYF. The CDR3 bases are TGCGCCAGCAGCCAAGAACTTGGGAGGGGAGAGACCCAGTACTTC.

This clonotype has a count of ten or more. The CDR3 is CAISESTSTDTQYF. The CDR3 bases are TGTGCCATCAGTGAGTCGACTAGCACAGATACGCAGTATTTT. J is TRBJ2-3 and V is TRBV10-3, with unresolved D. CDR1 is ENHRY, CDR2 SYGVKD, per germline. The germline V and J ends were trimmed by 0 bases and 0 bases, with 4 bases remaining between them. This CDR3 region has 14 residues.

This clonotype appeared a few times. The chain recombines TRBV12-3 or TRBV12-4 with TRBJ2-1; D possibly matches TRBD1 or TRBD2 (5 bases each). Trimming stripped 0 bases from V and 4 bases from J, with 13 bases between. The CDR3 contains 16 residues. In nucleotides, the CDR3 is TGTGCCAGCAGTTTAGCTTTTGGGGGATCGTACAATGAGCAGTTCTTC. Translation: CASSLAFGGSYNEQFF.

This clonotype was detected many times. The chain links TRBV9 to TRBJ2-7; TRBD1 matches 9 bases. The CDR3 length is 15 residues. Germline lookup yields CDR1 SGDLS and CDR2 YYNGEE. V lost 2 bases to trimming and J lost 4 bases; unmatched junction nucleotides: 7. The CDR3 DNA follows: TGTGCCAGCAGCGTCGGACAGGGGTTTGGTTACGAGCAGTACTTC. Its protein is CASSVGQGFGYEQYF.

A word on this clonotype: Given a much more abundant clone one base away, this may be a read error. V usage is TRBV12-3 or TRBV12-4 and J usage is TRBJ1-3; no clear D. V was pared by 3 bases and J by 6 bases, with 12 bases between. The CDR3 has 14 residues. CDR3 sequence reads: CASSFTTTENTIYF. CDR3 DNA sequence: TGTGCCAGCAGTTTTACGACAACCGAAAACACCATATATTTT.

The genes are TRBV18 and TRBJ2-2; D is undetermined. The V gene lost 3 bases and the J gene lost 6 bases, with 17 bases spanning the gap. CDR1 and CDR2 (germline): KGHSH, LQKENI. The CDR3 is 16 amino acids. CDR3 DNA: TGTGCCAGCTCACCTATAGGGCTGTTGGAAGCCGGGGAGCTGTTTTTT. It specifies CASSPIGLLEAGELFF.

This clonotype was observed many times. The chain joins TRBV2 to TRBJ2-7; D tentatively fits TRBD1 or TRBD2 (5 bases each). V shed 6 bases and J shed 6 bases, with 18 bases lying between them. Per germline, CDR1 SNHLY and CDR2 FYNNEI. This CDR3 comprises 14 residues. CDR3 DNA sequence: TGTGCCAGCAGCCCGGGACCCGAGACGGGCGAGCAGTACTTC. Its translation: CASSPGPETGEQYF. The full variable domain, its missing parts supplied by reference TRBV2 and TRBJ2-7, is EPEVTQTPSHQVTQMGQEVILRCVPISNHLYFYWYRQILGQKVEFLVSFYNNEISEKSEIFDDQFSVERPDGSNFTLKIRSTKLEDSAMYFCASSPGPETGEQYFGPGTRLTVT.

In its sample, this clonotype was seen a few times. The chain links TRBV6-1 to TRBJ1-5; TRBD1 agrees at 7 bases. The CDR3 runs 15 residues. V lost 7 bases to trimming and J lost 0 bases; unmatched junction nucleotides: 6. From germline, CDR1 is MNHNS and CDR2 SASEGT. The CDR3 loop reads CASNQGQYSNQPQHF. CDR3 sequence (DNA): TGTGCCAGCAACCAGGGACAGTATAGCAATCAGCCCCAGCATTTT.

This clonotype was detected many times. The chain has TRBV6-5 and TRBJ1-1; D uncertain. The CDR3 loop spans 15 amino acids. V shed 0 bases and J shed 1 base, with 9 bases lying between them. Germline V gene sequence: CDR1 MNHEY, CDR2 SVGAGI. The CDR3: CASSYSGMGNTEAFF. DNA of the CDR3: TGTGCCAGCAGTTACTCAGGCATGGGGAACACTGAAGCTTTCTTT.

This clonotype has a handful of counts. The genes are TRBV20-1 and TRBJ1-1; D unresolved. CDR1 DFQATT and CDR2 SNEGSKA come from the germline V gene (reference sequence). CDR3 length: 14 residues. V gave up 0 bases and J gave up 2 bases, with 10 bases separating them. The CDR3 here is CSAREESVNTEAFF. The CDR3, as DNA: TGCAGTGCTAGAGAGGAATCAGTTAACACTGAAGCTTTCTTT.

This clonotype has at least ten counts. The chain employs TRBV29-1 and TRBJ1-5; D ambiguous. Looked up from germline, CDR1 is SQVTM and CDR2 is ANQGSEA. The CDR3 loop spans 13 amino acids. With 6 bases removed from V and 5 bases from J, the gap between germline ends came to 14 bases. The CDR3 spells CSVGGNWDQPQHF. CDR3 DNA sequence: TGCAGCGTGGGAGGGAATTGGGATCAGCCCCAGCATTTT.

In this sample, this clonotype turned up many times. This chain connects TRBV6-2 or TRBV6-3 to TRBJ2-7, with 11 nucleotides matching TRBD1. There are 15 residues in the CDR3. Germline-derived CDR1 and CDR2 are MNHEY and SVGEGT. V was pared by 6 bases and J by 3 bases, with 7 bases of the junction left unmatched. The CDR3 region is CASRPDRGRFYEQYF. The DNA for the CDR3 is TGTGCCAGCAGACCGGACAGGGGGCGCTTCTACGAGCAGTACTTC.